The 10 T cell receptor beta chains below were found in one sample sequenced in a study of spatial heterogeneity in lung cancer. Points from the study as a whole: Mutation tallies in tumors tracked expanded intratumoral alpha and beta TCR counts.

Their antigen targets remain unknown. TCRdb reprocessed the 5' RACE reads with MiXCR, giving one entry per CDR3 protein. Of around 21,000 distinct CDR3 sequences in the sample, under 3.5% were seen once. Indicated time point: sample taken at primary tumor resection. The starting material was lung tumor tissue, obtained at surgery. The receptors stem from a male donor with early-stage non-small cell lung cancer.

In its sample, this clonotype is medium-sized (0.01 to 0.1%). This rearrangement joins TRBV7-8 to TRBJ2-7, with unresolved D. The CDR3 length is 13 residues. Germline-derived CDR1 and CDR2 are SGHVS and FQNEAQ. Trimming took 2 bases from V and 3 from J, leaving 8 bases between them. The CDR3 region is CASSLRFIYEQYF. CDR3 nucleotides: TGTGCCAGCAGCTTACGGTTCATCTACGAGCAGTACTTC.

Ten or more counts support this clonotype. The chain is built from TRBV27 and TRBJ2-5; the D is unclear. The length of the CDR3 is 13 residues. V dropped 5 bases and J dropped 4 bases, with 11 bases sitting between them. CDR1 and CDR2 (germline): MNHEY, SMNVEV (reference sequence). CDR3 sequence: CASSPRWGETQYF. For the CDR3, the DNA is TGTGCCAGCAGTCCCCGGTGGGGAGAGACCCAGTACTTC.

This clonotype came up many times. V and J are TRBV29-1 and TRBJ2-5; D gene ambiguous. V lost 3 bases and J 4 bases, leaving 9 bases between the germline ends. CDR3 size: 12 residues. Germline-derived CDR1 and CDR2 are SQVTM and ANQGSEA. The chain's CDR3 is CSVEALGETQYF. The CDR3 DNA follows: TGCAGCGTTGAGGCCCTCGGAGAGACCCAGTACTTC.

This clonotype was observed at least ten times. The chain joins TRBV29-1 to TRBJ2-3; the match to TRBD1 covers 10 bases. This CDR3 is built from 14 residues. Germline CDR1 reads SQVTM; CDR2 reads ANQGSEA. J lost 4 bases, V lost 6 bases, and 7 bases had no gene match. The CDR3 region is CSVGDRGGADTQYF. The DNA for the CDR3 is TGCAGCGTCGGGGACAGGGGTGGGGCAGATACGCAGTATTTT.

This clonotype was counted many times. This rearrangement joins TRBV7-2 to TRBJ2-5; D is undetermined. V shed 0 bases and J shed 0 bases, with 20 bases lying between them. Germline CDR1 is SGHTA and CDR2 is FQGNSA. The CDR3 runs to 19 residues. The CDR3 protein is CASSLASSLGFGYQETQYF. The CDR3 nucleotides are TGTGCCAGCAGCTTAGCGTCTTCACTGGGGTTTGGGTACCAAGAGACCCAGTACTTC.

Many counts were recorded for this clonotype. V gene TRBV4-1 combines with J gene TRBJ1-2; the D gene is possibly TRBD1 (6 bases). CDR3 length: 14 amino acids. CDR1 MGHRA and CDR2 YSYEKL come from the germline V gene. V was shortened by 3 bases and J by 4 bases, with 12 bases between the two germline ends. Written as DNA, the CDR3 is TGCGCCAGCAGCCAGGAACAGGGAAGCTATGGCTACACCTTC. Protein product: CASSQEQGSYGYTF.

Ten or more counts support this clonotype. The V and J genes are TRBV6-2 or TRBV6-3 and TRBJ2-1; TRBD2 matches 8 bases. Losses at the gene ends were 2 bases for V and 11 bases for J; bases not matched to a gene: 11. Germline V CDR1 and CDR2: MNHEY, SVGEGT. The CDR3 covers 15 residues. CDR3 nucleotides: TGTGCCAGCAGTTACCTCAGGGCGGGAGGTAATCAGCAGTTCTTC. This encodes CASSYLRAGGNQQFF.

This clonotype was counted many times. The chain carries TRBV20-1 and TRBJ2-7; 10 nucleotides match TRBD2. CDR1 and CDR2 (germline): DFQATT, SNEGSKA (reference sequence). The V and J ends lost 2 bases and 2 bases, in that order; junction bases with no gene match: 9. CDR3 length equals 16 residues. The CDR3 nucleotides are TGCAGTGCTAGACCCTTACTTAGCGGGGGGACCTACGAGCAGTACTTC. Translation: CSARPLLSGGTYEQYF.

This clonotype was found a few times. The chain links TRBV27 to TRBJ1-2; TRBD1 matches at 8 bases. J lost 2 bases, V lost 5 bases, and 4 bases had no gene match. The CDR3 runs 14 residues. The germline CDR1 and CDR2 sequences are MNHEY and SMNVEV (reference sequence). The CDR3 protein is CASSPQGANYGYTF. The CDR3 DNA reads as TGTGCCAGCAGTCCTCAGGGGGCAAACTATGGCTACACCTTC.

There are many counts of this clonotype. V gene TRBV12-5 combines with J gene TRBJ2-1; 11 bases align to TRBD2. The CDR3 totals 19 residues. The ends lost 4 bases at V and 0 bases at J; junction bases unmatched: 11. Germline CDR1 LGHNT, CDR2 FRNRAP. CDR3 sequence reads: CASGSHRRLAGSSYNEQFF. The CDR3 nucleotides read TGTGCTAGTGGTTCCCACCGTCGACTAGCGGGGAGCTCCTACAATGAGCAGTTCTTC. Based on the CDR3 plus reference TRBV12-5 and TRBJ2-1, the full variable domain is DARVTQTPRHKVTEMGQEVTMRCQPILGHNTVFWYRQTMMQGLELLAYFRNRAPLDDSGMPKDRFSAEMPDATLATLKIQPSEPRDSAVYFCASGSHRRLAGSSYNEQFFGPGTRLTVL.